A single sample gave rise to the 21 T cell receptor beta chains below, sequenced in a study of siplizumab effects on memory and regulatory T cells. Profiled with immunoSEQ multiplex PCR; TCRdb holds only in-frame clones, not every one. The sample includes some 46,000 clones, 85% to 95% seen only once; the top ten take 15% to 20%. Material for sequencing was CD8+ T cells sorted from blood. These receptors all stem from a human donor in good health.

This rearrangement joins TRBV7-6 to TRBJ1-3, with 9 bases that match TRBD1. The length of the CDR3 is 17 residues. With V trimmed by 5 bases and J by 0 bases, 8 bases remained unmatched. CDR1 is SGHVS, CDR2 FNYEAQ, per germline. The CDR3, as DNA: TGTGCCAGCAGCCCTCGACGGGACAGGGCCTCTGGAAACACCATATATTTT. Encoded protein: CASSPRRDRASGNTIYF.

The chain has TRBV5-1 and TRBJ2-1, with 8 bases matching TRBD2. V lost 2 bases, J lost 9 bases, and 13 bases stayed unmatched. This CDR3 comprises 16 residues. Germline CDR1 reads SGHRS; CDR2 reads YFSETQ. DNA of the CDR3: TGCGCCAGCAGCTTCTTCGCGGGAGGTTTTATTAGTGAGCAGTTCTTC. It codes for CASSFFAGGFISEQFF. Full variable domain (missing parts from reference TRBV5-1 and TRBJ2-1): KAGVTQTPRYLIKTRGQQVTLSCSPISGHRSVSWYQQTPGQGLQFLFEYFSETQRNKGNFPGRFSGRQFSNSRSEMNVSTLELGDSALYLCASSFFAGGFISEQFFGPGTRLTVL.

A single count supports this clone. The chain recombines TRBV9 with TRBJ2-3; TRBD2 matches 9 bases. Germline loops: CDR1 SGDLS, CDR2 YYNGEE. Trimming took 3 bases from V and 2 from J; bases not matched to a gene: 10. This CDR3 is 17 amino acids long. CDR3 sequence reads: CASSEPIAGEDTDTQYF. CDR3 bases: TGTGCCAGCAGCGAGCCAATAGCGGGAGAGGACACAGATACGCAGTATTTT. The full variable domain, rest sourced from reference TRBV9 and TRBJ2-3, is DSGVTQTPKHLITATGQRVTLRCSPRSGDLSVYWYQQSLDQGLQFLIQYYNGEERAKGNILERFSAQQFPDLHSELNLSSLELGDSALYFCASSEPIAGEDTDTQYFGPGTRLTVL.

CDR3 in DNA: TGTGCCAGCAGGTCCCCTTCCGGCACTGAAGCTTTCTTT. Its translation is CASRSPSGTEAFF. This chain connects TRBV2 to TRBJ1-1; D is uncertain. There are 13 residues in the CDR3. CDR1 and CDR2 from the germline V gene are SNHLY and FYNNEI. Trimming pared 6 bases from V and 4 bases from J, leaving 12 bases between.

The CDR3 sequence: CSVGGGRLAGEGPGELFF. The CDR3 DNA sequence: TGCAGCGTTGGCGGGGGGAGACTAGCGGGAGAGGGTCCCGGGGAGCTGTTTTTT. V gene TRBV29-1 combines with J gene TRBJ2-2, with 12 bases that match TRBD2. V trimming: 4 bases; J trimming: 6 bases; junction bases outside the gene matches: 15. The germline V gene has CDR1 SQVTM and CDR2 ANQGSEA. The CDR3 sequence is 18 residues long.

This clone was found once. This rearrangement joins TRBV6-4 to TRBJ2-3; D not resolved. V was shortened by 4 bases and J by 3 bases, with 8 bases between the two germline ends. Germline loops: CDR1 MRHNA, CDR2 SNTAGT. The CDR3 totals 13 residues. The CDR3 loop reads CASSAGTTDTQYF. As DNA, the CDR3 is TGTGCCAGCAGTGCGGGTACGACAGATACGCAGTATTTT.

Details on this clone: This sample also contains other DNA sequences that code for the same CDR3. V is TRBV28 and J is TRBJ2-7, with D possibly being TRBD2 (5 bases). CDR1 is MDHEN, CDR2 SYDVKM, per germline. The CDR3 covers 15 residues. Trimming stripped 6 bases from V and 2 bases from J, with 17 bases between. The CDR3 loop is CASSPRTSGPYEQYF. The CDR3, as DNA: TGTGCCAGCAGCCCGAGGACCAGCGGCCCCTACGAGCAGTACTTC.

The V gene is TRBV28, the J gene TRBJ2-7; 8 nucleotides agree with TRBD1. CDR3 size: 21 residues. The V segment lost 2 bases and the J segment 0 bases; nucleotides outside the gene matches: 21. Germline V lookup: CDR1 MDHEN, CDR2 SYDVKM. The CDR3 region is CASSLIKVAGGMASRSYEQYF. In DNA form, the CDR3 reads TGTGCCAGCAGTTTAATTAAGGTGGCAGGGGGCATGGCTAGTCGCTCCTACGAGCAGTACTTC.

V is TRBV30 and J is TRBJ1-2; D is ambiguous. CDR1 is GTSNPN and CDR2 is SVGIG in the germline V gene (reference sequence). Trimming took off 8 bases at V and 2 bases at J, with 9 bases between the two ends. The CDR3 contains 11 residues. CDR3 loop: CADGRNYGYTF. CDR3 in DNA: TGTGCCGATGGACGGAACTATGGCTACACCTTC.

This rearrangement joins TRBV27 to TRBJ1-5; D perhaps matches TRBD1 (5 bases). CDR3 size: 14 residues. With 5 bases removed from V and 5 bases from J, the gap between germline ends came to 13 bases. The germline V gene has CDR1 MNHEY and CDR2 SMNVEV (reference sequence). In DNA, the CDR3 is TGTGCCAGCAGTCTAGGGGCGGCGGATCAGCCCCAGCATTTT. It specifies CASSLGAADQPQHF.

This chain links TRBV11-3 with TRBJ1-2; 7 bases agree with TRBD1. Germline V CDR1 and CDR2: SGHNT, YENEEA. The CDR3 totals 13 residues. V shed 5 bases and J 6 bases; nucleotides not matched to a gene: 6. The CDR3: CASSDGTAHGYTF. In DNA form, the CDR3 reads TGTGCCAGCAGCGATGGGACAGCACATGGCTACACCTTC.

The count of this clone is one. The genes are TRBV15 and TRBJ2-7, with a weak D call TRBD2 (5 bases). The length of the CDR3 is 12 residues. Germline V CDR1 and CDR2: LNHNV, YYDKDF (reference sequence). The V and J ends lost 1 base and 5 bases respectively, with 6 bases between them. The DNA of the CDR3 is TGTGCCACCAGCAGAGCAGCGGACGAGCAGTACTTC. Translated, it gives CATSRAADEQYF.

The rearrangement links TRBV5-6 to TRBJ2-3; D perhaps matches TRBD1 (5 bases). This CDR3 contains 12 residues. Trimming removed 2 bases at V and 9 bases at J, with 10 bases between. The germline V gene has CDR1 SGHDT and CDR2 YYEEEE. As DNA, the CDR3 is TGTGCCAGCAGCTTACAAGGGGTAACGCAGTATTTT. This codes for CASSLQGVTQYF.

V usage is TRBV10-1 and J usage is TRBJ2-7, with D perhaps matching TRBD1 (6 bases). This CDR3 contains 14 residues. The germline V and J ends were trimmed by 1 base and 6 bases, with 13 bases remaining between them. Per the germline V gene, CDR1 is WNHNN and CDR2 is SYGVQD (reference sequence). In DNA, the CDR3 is TGCGCCAGCAGTGAGTTGCAGGGACAAGGCGAGCAGTACTTC. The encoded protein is CASSELQGQGEQYF.

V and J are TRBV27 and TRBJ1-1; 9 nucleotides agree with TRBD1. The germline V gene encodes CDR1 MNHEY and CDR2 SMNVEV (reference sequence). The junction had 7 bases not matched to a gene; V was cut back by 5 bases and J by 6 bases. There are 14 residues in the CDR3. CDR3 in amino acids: CASSTPGQGSEAFF. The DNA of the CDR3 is TGTGCCAGCAGTACCCCGGGACAGGGCTCTGAAGCTTTCTTT.

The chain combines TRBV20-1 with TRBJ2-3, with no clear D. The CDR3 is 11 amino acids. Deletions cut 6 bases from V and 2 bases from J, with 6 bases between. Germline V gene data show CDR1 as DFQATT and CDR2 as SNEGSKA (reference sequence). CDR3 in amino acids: CSAGFTDTQYF. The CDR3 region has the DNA TGCAGTGCCGGCTTCACAGATACGCAGTATTTT.

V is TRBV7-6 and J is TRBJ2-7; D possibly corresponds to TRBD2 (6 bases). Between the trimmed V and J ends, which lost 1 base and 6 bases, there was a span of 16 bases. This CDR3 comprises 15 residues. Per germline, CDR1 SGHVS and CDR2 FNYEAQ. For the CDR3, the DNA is TGTGCCAGCAGCTTAGAAGTAGTCGGGAGCGCCGAGCAGTACTTC. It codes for CASSLEVVGSAEQYF.

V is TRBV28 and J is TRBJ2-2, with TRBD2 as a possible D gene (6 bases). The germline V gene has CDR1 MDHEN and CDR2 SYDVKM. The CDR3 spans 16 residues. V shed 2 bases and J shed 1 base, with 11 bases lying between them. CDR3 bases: TGTGCCAGCAGTTTAAGGCCCGGGAGGAACACCGGGGAGCTGTTTTTT. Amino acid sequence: CASSLRPGRNTGELFF.

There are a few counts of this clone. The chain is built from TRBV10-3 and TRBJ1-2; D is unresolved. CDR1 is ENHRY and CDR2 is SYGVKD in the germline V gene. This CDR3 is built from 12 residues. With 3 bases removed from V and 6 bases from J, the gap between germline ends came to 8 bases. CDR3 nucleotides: TGTGCCATCAGTGAAATCTCGGATGGCTACACCTTC. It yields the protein CAISEISDGYTF.

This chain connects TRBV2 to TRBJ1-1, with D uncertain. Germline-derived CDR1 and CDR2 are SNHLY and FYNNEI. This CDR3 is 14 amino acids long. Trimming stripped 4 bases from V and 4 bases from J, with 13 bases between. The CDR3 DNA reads TGTGCCAGCAGTGTTGAGGGTTTGGCCACTGAAGCTTTCTTT. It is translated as CASSVEGLATEAFF.

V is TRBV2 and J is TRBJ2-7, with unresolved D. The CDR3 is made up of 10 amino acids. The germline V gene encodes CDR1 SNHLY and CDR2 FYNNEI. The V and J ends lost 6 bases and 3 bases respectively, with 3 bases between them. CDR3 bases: TGTGCCAGCAGGAGCTACGAGCAGTACTTC. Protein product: CASRSYEQYF.